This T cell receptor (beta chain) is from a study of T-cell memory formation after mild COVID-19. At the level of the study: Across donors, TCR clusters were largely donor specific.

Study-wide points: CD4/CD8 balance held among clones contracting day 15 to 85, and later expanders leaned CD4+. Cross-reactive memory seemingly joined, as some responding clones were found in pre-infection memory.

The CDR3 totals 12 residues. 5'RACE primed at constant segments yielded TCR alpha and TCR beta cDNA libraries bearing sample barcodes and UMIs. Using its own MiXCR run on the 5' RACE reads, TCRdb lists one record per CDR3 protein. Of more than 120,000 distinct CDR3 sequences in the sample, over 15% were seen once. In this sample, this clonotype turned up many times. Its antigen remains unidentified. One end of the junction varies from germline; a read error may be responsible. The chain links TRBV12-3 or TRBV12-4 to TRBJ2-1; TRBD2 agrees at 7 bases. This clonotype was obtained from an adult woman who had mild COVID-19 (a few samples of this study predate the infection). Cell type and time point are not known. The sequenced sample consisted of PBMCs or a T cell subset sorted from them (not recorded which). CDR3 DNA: TGCGCCAGCAGCTTGCGGGGGAATGAGCAGTTCTTC. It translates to CASSLRGNEQFF.